This section outlines one T cell receptor beta chain sequence together with its context. Its matching antigen is unknown. The sample comes from a study of T cell repertoires in ileal Crohn's disease. On the study more broadly: Operated complications were stricturing disease (61%) and penetrating disease (39%).

This CDR3 comprises 14 residues. Per the germline V gene, CDR1 is SQVTM and CDR2 is ANQGSEA. V dropped 4 bases and J dropped 3 bases, with 15 bases sitting between them. The sample's time point: inflamed ileum from the surgical specimen. Study-wide findings and caveats: High-frequency clones were more common in sorted CD8 than CD4 cells. Every patient over 26.8% clonality showed endoscopic recurrence.

Measured with immunoSEQ multiplex PCR; TCRdb has only the in-frame clones, and not every one. The sample has 6,400 or so clones; roughly four fifths are singletons. The V call is TRBV29-1, the J call TRBJ1-2; D unclear. The receptor's source is an adult with Crohn's disease. The sample was ileal tissue. The DNA of the CDR3 is TGCAGCGTTGTTGTCCCGGGGAGGGACTATGGCTACACCTTC. It yields the protein CSVVVPGRDYGYTF.